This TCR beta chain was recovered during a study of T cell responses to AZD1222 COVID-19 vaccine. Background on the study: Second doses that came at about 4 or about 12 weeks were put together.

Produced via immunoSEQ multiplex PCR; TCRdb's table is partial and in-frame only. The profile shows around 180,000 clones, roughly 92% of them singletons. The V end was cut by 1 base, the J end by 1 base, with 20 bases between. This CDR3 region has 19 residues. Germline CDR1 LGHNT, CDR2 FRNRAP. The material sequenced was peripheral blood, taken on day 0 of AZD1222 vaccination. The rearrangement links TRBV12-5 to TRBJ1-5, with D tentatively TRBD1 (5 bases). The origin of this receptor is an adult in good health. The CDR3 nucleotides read TGTGCTAGTGGTTTGGGGGTGGGGACCCGACTTAGCAGCAATCAGCCCCAGCATTTT. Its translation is CASGLGVGTRLSSNQPQHF.